Below, 25 T cell receptor beta chains from the same sample are listed, as sequenced in a study of T-cell memory formation after mild COVID-19. TCRdb passed the 5' RACE reads through MiXCR, listing each CDR3 protein once. The data hold 120,000 to 150,000 distinct CDR3 sequences, with approximately 5.7% observed a single time. Sequenced: PBMCs or a T cell subset sorted from them (not recorded which). All receptors come from an adult woman who had mild COVID-19 (a few samples of this study predate the infection). Cell type and time point are not known.

The table lists this clonotype with a count of one. It may be a read error: a sequence one base away is much more abundant. This chain uses TRBV5-6 with TRBJ2-3; TRBD1 or TRBD2 may be the D gene (5 bases each). The CDR3 covers 18 residues. Germline loops: CDR1 SGHDT, CDR2 YYEEEE. Trimming took 0 bases from V and 4 from J, leaving 21 bases between them. CDR3 loop: CASSLGALSRGVSDTQYF. The CDR3 bases are TGTGCCAGCAGCTTGGGGGCCCTCTCTAGGGGAGTGTCAGATACGCAGTATTTT. The full variable domain, in which reference TRBV5-6 and TRBJ2-3 provide the parts outside the CDR3, is DAGVTQSPTHLIKTRGQQVTLRCSPKSGHDTVSWYQQALGQGPQFIFQYYEEEERQRGNFPDRFSGHQFPNYSSELNVNALLLGDSALYLCASSLGALSRGVSDTQYFGPGTRLTVL.

The gene calls are TRBV20-1 and TRBJ2-1; 8 positions match TRBD1. The CDR3 is 16 residues long. Germline V gene data show CDR1 as DFQATT and CDR2 as SNEGSKA (reference sequence). The V segment lost 0 bases and the J segment 7 bases; nucleotides outside the gene matches: 11. CDR3 in DNA: TGCAGTGCTAGAGAGGGGGCGGTGACAGGGGTAAATGAGCAGTTCTTC. It is translated as CSAREGAVTGVNEQFF.

This clonotype showed up just a few times. The V gene is TRBV30, the J gene TRBJ2-7; maybe TRBD2 (5 bases). The V end was cut by 4 bases, the J end by 3 bases, with 16 bases between. Germline CDR1 and CDR2: GTSNPN and SVGIG (reference sequence). This CDR3 spans 14 amino acids. The CDR3 DNA is TGTGCCTGGAAGCCTCGGGGTCCCTTCTACGAGCAGTACTTC. It yields the protein CAWKPRGPFYEQYF.

The sample holds many counts of this clonotype. CDR3 sequence reads: CASSLQGLGEKLFF. The CDR3 DNA is TGTGCCAGCAGTTTACAGGGTCTGGGGGAAAAACTGTTTTTT. The gene calls are TRBV12-3 or TRBV12-4 and TRBJ1-4, with TRBD1 as a possible D gene (5 bases). This CDR3 has 14 residues. The germline V and J ends were trimmed by 2 bases and 8 bases, with 12 bases remaining between them.

This clonotype was seen many times. The rearrangement joins TRBV25-1 to TRBJ1-5; D not certain. CDR3 length: 15 amino acids. V was cut by 2 bases and J by 5 bases, with 13 bases left in between. Germline CDR1 and CDR2: MGHDK and SYGVNS. As DNA, the CDR3 is TGTGCCAGCAGTGAAGGCCAAGGTAATCATCAGCCCCAGCATTTT. Translated, it gives CASSEGQGNHQPQHF.

The chain carries TRBV20-1 and TRBJ2-5; the match to TRBD2 covers 7 bases. This CDR3 has 14 amino acids. V gave up 3 bases and J gave up 4 bases; unmatched junction bases: 8. The V gene's germline CDR1 is DFQATT and CDR2 SNEGSKA (reference sequence). The CDR3 DNA follows: TGCAGTGCTAGGACCAATGGGGGGGGAGAGACCCAGTACTTC. Translating it yields CSARTNGGGETQYF.

This clonotype was counted ten times or more. This chain joins TRBV11-1 and TRBJ2-2, with D possibly being TRBD1 (6 bases). The germline V gene has CDR1 SGHAT and CDR2 FQDESV (reference sequence). The germline V and J ends were trimmed by 5 bases and 5 bases, with 12 bases remaining between them. The CDR3 totals 14 residues. Here the CDR3 DNA reads TGTGCCAGCAGCCCTTGGGGACAAACCGGGGAGCTGTTTTTT. Encoded protein: CASSPWGQTGELFF.

This clonotype was detected many times. V usage is TRBV5-1 and J usage is TRBJ2-2; 10 nucleotides match TRBD2. Germline lookup yields CDR1 SGHRS and CDR2 YFSETQ. This CDR3 comprises 15 residues. The ends lost 5 bases at V and 2 bases at J; junction bases unmatched: 3. The CDR3 DNA reads as TGCGCCAGCAGTTGGACTAGCGGAAACACCGGGGAGCTGTTTTTT. Amino acid sequence: CASSWTSGNTGELFF.

This clonotype was seen only a few times. The chain recombines TRBV5-1 with TRBJ2-7; D gene unclear. The V end lost 5 bases, the J end lost 5 bases, and 20 bases lay between the germline ends. Germline V gives CDR1 SGHRS, CDR2 YFSETQ. The CDR3 runs 15 residues. The CDR3 DNA reads TGCGCCAGCAGTCAGCTTGGGCTGAAGAGGAACGAGCAGTACTTC. Translation gives CASSQLGLKRNEQYF.

J is TRBJ2-7 and V is TRBV27; tentative D call: TRBD1 (6 bases). Between the trimmed V and J ends, which lost 9 bases and 0 bases, there was a span of 24 bases. This CDR3 is built from 17 residues. Germline-derived CDR1 and CDR2 are MNHEY and SMNVEV (reference sequence). The CDR3 DNA reads as TGTGCCAGTCAGCCCCGGGTTCTACAGGGTTTCTCCTACGAGCAGTACTTC. It translates to CASQPRVLQGFSYEQYF.

This clonotype was observed a handful of times. The gene calls are TRBV5-1 and TRBJ1-1; D gene ambiguous. The CDR3 spans 15 residues. V lost 0 bases, J lost 0 bases, and 9 bases lay in between. In germline, CDR1 is SGHRS, CDR2 YFSETQ. CDR3 residues: CASSLVGSLNTEAFF. The CDR3, as DNA: TGCGCCAGCAGCTTGGTCGGCTCCTTGAACACTGAAGCTTTCTTT.

This clonotype was observed a few times. This sequence joins TRBV6-1 and TRBJ2-1; 7 bases line up with TRBD2. The V gene end was trimmed by 3 bases and the J gene end by 4 bases; junction bases not matched to a gene: 9. CDR1 and CDR2 (germline): MNHNS, SASEGT. CDR3 length equals 16 residues. CDR3 in DNA: TGTGCCAGCAGTGATGTGCTAGCGGTGGGGTACAATGAGCAGTTCTTC. Amino acids: CASSDVLAVGYNEQFF.

This chain links TRBV6-5 with TRBJ2-7; TRBD2 matches at 8 bases. CDR3 size: 15 residues. The germline V gene has CDR1 MNHEY and CDR2 SVGAGI. V shed 5 bases, J shed 5 bases, and the junction held 11 bases outside the gene matches. CDR3 region: CASSALAVTGNEQYF. Here the CDR3 DNA reads TGTGCCAGCAGTGCACTAGCGGTCACGGGTAACGAGCAGTACTTC.

J is TRBJ1-2 and V is TRBV6-5; 9 nucleotides agree with TRBD1. Losses at the gene ends were 6 bases for V and 3 bases for J; bases not matched to a gene: 8. The CDR3 spans 15 residues. Germline-derived CDR1 and CDR2 are MNHEY and SVGAGI. CDR3 nucleotides: TGTGCCAGCAGGGATTGGGACAGGGATCACTATGGCTACACCTTC. Its protein is CASRDWDRDHYGYTF.

The sample holds a few counts of this clonotype. The gene calls are TRBV5-6 and TRBJ1-4, with D unresolved. V shed 0 bases and J shed 4 bases, with 7 bases lying between them. The CDR3 sequence is 14 residues long. From germline, CDR1 is SGHDT and CDR2 YYEEEE. CDR3 protein: CASSLGLLNEKLFF. The CDR3 DNA sequence: TGTGCCAGCAGCTTGGGACTCCTTAATGAAAAACTGTTTTTT.

This chain connects TRBV25-1 to TRBJ2-4; tentatively, D is TRBD2 (5 bases). Germline V gene sequence: CDR1 MGHDK, CDR2 SYGVNS. CDR3 length: 17 residues. The germline V and J ends were trimmed by 4 bases and 6 bases, with 22 bases remaining between them. Here the CDR3 reads CASSGEGGTKMGNIQYF. The CDR3 nucleotides are TGTGCCAGCAGTGGTGAGGGCGGCACTAAGATGGGAAACATTCAGTACTTC.

The gene calls are TRBV18 and TRBJ1-4; D uncertain. From germline, CDR1 is KGHSH and CDR2 LQKENI. CDR3 length: 14 residues. Trimming pared 4 bases from V and 4 bases from J, leaving 10 bases between. This CDR3 is CASSRTGVNEKLFF. In DNA form, the CDR3 reads TGTGCCAGCTCACGGACGGGAGTTAATGAAAAACTGTTTTTT.

This clonotype occurred a few times. The chain employs TRBV4-3 and TRBJ1-1, with unresolved D. This CDR3 has 14 amino acids. Germline CDR1 reads LGHNA; CDR2 reads YSLEER. V was shortened by 0 bases and J by 6 bases, with 11 bases between the two germline ends. In DNA, the CDR3 is TGCGCCAGCAGCCAAGATCGTTCGTATTCTGAAGCTTTCTTT. This translates into CASSQDRSYSEAFF.

The CDR3 nucleotides are TGTGCCAGCAGCTCCGGACTAGGCGACACCGGGGAGCTGTTTTTT. Translated: CASSSGLGDTGELFF. This rearrangement joins TRBV7-3 to TRBJ2-2, with TRBD2 identical over 7 bases. J was trimmed by 3 bases and V by 4 bases; bases with no gene match: 5. The CDR3 totals 15 residues. CDR1 SGHTA and CDR2 FQGTGA come from the germline V gene.

This clonotype was found a few times. V usage is TRBV5-1 and J usage is TRBJ2-3; the match to TRBD2 covers 14 bases. J was trimmed by 2 bases and V by 4 bases; bases with no gene match: 6. CDR1 is SGHRS, CDR2 YFSETQ, per germline. The CDR3 is 17 residues long. This CDR3 is CASSQGLAGDNTDTQYF. CDR3 nucleotide sequence: TGCGCCAGCAGCCAGGGACTAGCGGGAGATAACACAGATACGCAGTATTTT. The full variable domain, rest sourced from reference TRBV5-1 and TRBJ2-3, is KAGVTQTPRYLIKTRGQQVTLSCSPISGHRSVSWYQQTPGQGLQFLFEYFSETQRNKGNFPGRFSGRQFSNSRSEMNVSTLELGDSALYLCASSQGLAGDNTDTQYFGPGTRLTVL.

The chain recombines TRBV5-1 with TRBJ2-3; 9 nucleotides agree with TRBD2. The length of the CDR3 is 16 residues. After removal of 4 bases from V and 6 bases from J, the junction contained 12 bases not matched to a gene. The germline gives CDR1 SGHRS, CDR2 YFSETQ. The CDR3 loop is CASSRGLAGYADTQYF. The CDR3 DNA is TGCGCCAGCAGCCGGGGTCTAGCGGGGTACGCGGATACGCAGTATTTT.

The rearrangement links TRBV11-3 to TRBJ2-3; D call uncertain. V dropped 4 bases and J dropped 5 bases, with 7 bases sitting between them. Looked up from germline, CDR1 is SGHNT and CDR2 is YENEEA. This CDR3 contains 12 residues. This chain's CDR3 is CASSSLVDTQYF. DNA for the CDR3: TGTGCCAGCAGCTCGCTGGTAGATACGCAGTATTTT.

This clonotype was detected ten times or more. This CDR3 is missing its conserved last phenylalanine or tryptophan, likely due to a read error. The V and J genes are TRBV12-3 or TRBV12-4 and TRBJ2-7, with D perhaps TRBD1 (6 bases). Trimming cost V 4 bases and J 2 bases, with 21 bases left between them. This CDR3 contains 17 residues. Here the CDR3 DNA reads TGTGCCAGCAGTTCCCGTCTTCACCGGGACATCCCCTACGAGCAGTACCTC. Residues: CASSSRLHRDIPYEQYL.

Ten or more counts support this clonotype. The chain carries TRBV11-2 and TRBJ2-7; the D is unclear. V was trimmed by 0 bases and J by 5 bases, leaving 8 bases between them. Germline values: CDR1 SGHAT, CDR2 FQNNGV. This CDR3 has 13 amino acids. Written as DNA, the CDR3 is TGTGCCAGCAGCTTAGAACCTAGGCACGAGCAGTACTTC. This translates into CASSLEPRHEQYF.

This clonotype turned up a few times. V gene TRBV11-3 combines with J gene TRBJ2-1; the match to TRBD2 covers 9 bases. The CDR3 spans 16 residues. The germline V gene has CDR1 SGHNT and CDR2 YENEEA. V gave up 1 base and J gave up 7 bases; unmatched junction bases: 8. DNA of the CDR3: TGTGCCAGCAGCTTAGCAGCTAGCGGGGATTTAAATGAGCAGTTCTTC. Protein product: CASSLAASGDLNEQFF.